These 8 T cell receptor beta chains share one sample of origin, sequenced in a study of T cells after yellow fever vaccination. TCRdb re-called the 5' RACE reads with MiXCR, one entry per CDR3 protein. There are some 150,000 distinct CDR3 sequences in the sample; approximately 10% occur only once, and about 38% lies in the top ten. This sample comprised CD8+ T cells sorted from PBMCs, obtained 15 days after the yellow fever booster vaccination. These receptors all stem from a man between 18 and 29 years old who received the YFV17D yellow fever vaccine.

CDR3 sequence reads: CASSLETPPSYGYTF. CDR3 in DNA: TGTGCCAGCAGCTTAGAGACCCCGCCTTCTTATGGCTACACCTTC. The chain employs TRBV7-8 and TRBJ1-2; no clear D. Trimming stripped 1 base from V and 5 bases from J, with 14 bases between. Germline values: CDR1 SGHVS, CDR2 FQNEAQ. The CDR3 is made up of 15 amino acids.

The chain joins TRBV15 to TRBJ2-2; no firm D call. The CDR3 length is 16 residues. Germline values: CDR1 LNHNV, CDR2 YYDKDF (reference sequence). Trimming stripped 1 base from V and 5 bases from J, with 14 bases between. Written as DNA, the CDR3 is TGTGCCACCAGCAGAGTAGGCCTCGCTCGGACCGGGGAGCTGTTTTTT. Translated, it gives CATSRVGLARTGELFF.

This clonotype occurred a few times. The J gene is TRBJ1-6, the V gene TRBV9, with 8 positions matching TRBD1. V was clipped by 3 bases and J by 14 bases; unmatched bases: 7. Germline V gene lookup returns CDR1 SGDLS and CDR2 YYNGEE. The CDR3 runs 13 residues. This chain's CDR3 is CASSGDRGNSLHF. The CDR3 DNA is TGTGCCAGCAGCGGAGACAGGGGTAATTCCCTCCACTTT.

This clonotype was seen a few times. V and J are TRBV6-5 and TRBJ1-1; 8 bases are a match to TRBD1. Germline V gene lookup returns CDR1 MNHEY and CDR2 SVGAGI. The CDR3 is 17 amino acids. J lost 2 bases, V lost 0 bases, and 8 bases had no gene match. The CDR3 reads CASSYSIPGGHNTEAFF. In DNA form, the CDR3 reads TGTGCCAGCAGTTACTCGATCCCAGGGGGCCATAACACTGAAGCTTTCTTT.

The chain employs TRBV4-1 and TRBJ2-1, with 11 bases lining up with TRBD2. The CDR3 loop spans 15 amino acids. Germline-derived CDR1 and CDR2 are MGHRA and YSYEKL. J lost 6 bases, V lost 2 bases, and 3 bases had no gene match. CDR3 DNA: TGCGCCAGCAGCCAAATGACTAGCGGGGTCAATGAGCAGTTCTTC. Amino acid sequence: CASSQMTSGVNEQFF.

This clonotype showed up just a few times. The chain recombines TRBV28 with TRBJ1-6; D is perhaps TRBD1 (5 bases). Deletions cut 6 bases from V and 10 bases from J, with 16 bases between. Germline CDR1 reads MDHEN; CDR2 reads SYDVKM. The CDR3 consists of 14 residues. In nucleotides, the CDR3 is TGTGCCAGCAGCCTCAGGGTAAGGGCGTCACCCCTCCACTTT. Residues: CASSLRVRASPLHF.

This clonotype was seen a few times. J is TRBJ2-5 and V is TRBV7-8, with a possible D match to TRBD2 (5 bases). Germline CDR1 and CDR2: SGHVS and FQNEAQ. The CDR3 runs 15 residues. V was clipped by 6 bases and J by 4 bases, with 18 bases between them. The CDR3 DNA reads as TGTGCCAGCAGACACATAATACTAGGAGGAGAGACCCAGTACTTC. This encodes CASRHIILGGETQYF. The full variable domain, completed using reference TRBV7-8 and TRBJ2-5, is GAGVSQSPRYKVAKRGQDVALRCDPISGHVSLFWYQQALGQGPEFLTYFQNEAQLDKSGLPSDRFFAERPEGSVSTLKIQRTQQEDSAVYLCASRHIILGGETQYFGPGTRLLVL.

This sequence joins TRBV4-1 and TRBJ2-5, with 7 bases fitting TRBD2. Germline V gene sequence: CDR1 MGHRA, CDR2 YSYEKL. The trim removed 6 bases at V and 5 bases at J, leaving 6 bases unmatched. The CDR3 loop spans 13 amino acids. The CDR3 loop reads CASSRGEEETQYF. The CDR3 DNA follows: TGCGCCAGCAGTCGGGGGGAGGAGGAGACCCAGTACTTC.